This T cell receptor (beta chain) was sequenced in a study of cytomegalovirus exposure and HLA in healthy donors (dated by TCRdb to between 2016 and 2019). Regarding the research as a whole: In an earlier analysis of approximately 640 of the donors, around 300 Gb of sequence data and 117 million unique TCR beta sequences from roughly 200 million T cells were reported. Roughly 300 gigabases of sequencing data and approximately 91 million unique TCR sequences made up an early release that covered approximately 650 HLA-typed donors. The aim of the study was to test whether cataloging public T cell receptors could identify signatures of past pathogen exposure. Because of strong linkage in the cohort, four to six DR-DQ haplotypes were treated as single units for association and clustering. Donor age, sex, ethnicity and CMV serostatus were collected together with the repertoire data. HLA typing covered class I and class II loci at four-digit resolution. In an earlier analysis of 587 of the donors, high-throughput TCR beta sequencing was used to judge whether each TCR beta V gene segment behaved as functional or pseudogenic. In a later genetic analysis, genome-wide SNP genotypes for about 55% of the roughly 700 donors were used, and that subset was treated as a discovery cohort. A separate validation cohort of approximately 120 different subjects was used in addition to the roughly 640-subject first cohort. The later analysis used no new phenotypic data to find candidate immune exposures, relying instead on TCR beta sequences and their occurrence across donors. A later analysis re-analyzed previously published TCR beta repertoires from about 730 donors and added high-resolution HLA genotyping to study TCR occurrence patterns. To predict cytomegalovirus infection status, the study brought together high-throughput TCR immunosequencing, statistical association of individual TCRs with disease status, and machine learning. Of the 300 to 400 genotyped donors, over 65% fell in the genetic ancestry cluster associated with self-reported Caucasian donors. All discovery cohort repertoires had been generated using a single sequencing platform. The study profiled the T cell repertoires of fewer than 850 subjects by immunosequencing and related them to cytomegalovirus serostatus. Among some 410 genotyped donors of the cohort, an average of roughly 230,000 unique TCR beta nucleotide sequences was sequenced per donor, of which approximately 18% were non-productive. Typing coverage varied by locus: roughly 620-640 donors for A, B, C, DRB1 and DQB1; around 560 for DQA1; approximately 570 for DPA1; roughly 450 for DPB1.

As regards this clone: Its cognate antigen has yet to be identified. No per-base quality is available; no much larger clone lies one base away.

Preparation of the library involved the immunoSEQ multiplex PCR assay. For the multiplex PCR, a mixture combining 60 forward primers for TCR Vbeta segments and 13 reverse primers for TCR Jbeta segments was used. A multiplex PCR assay on genomic DNA amplified the CDR3 region of rearranged TCR beta genes. The amplified TCR beta libraries were sequenced on the Illumina HiSeq System as 87-base-pair reads. The study's processing was this. Across the 640 or so repertoires, a later analysis counted 80 million or so unique TCR beta chains, 9.5 million to 13 million of which were shared by at least two donors. Raw reads were error-corrected and collapsed into unique sequences with a nearest-neighbor algorithm that merged closely related sequences to remove PCR and sequencing errors. CDR3 sequences were aligned to IMGT reference sequences to assign V, D and J gene segments. For a sequence to be retained, at least a six-nucleotide match to both a V gene segment and a J gene segment was required. Rearrangements were classified as productive when the CDR3 lacked stop codons and remained in frame with V and J, and all other rearrangements were classified as non-productive. CDR3 was defined by IMGT convention, running from the second conserved V-encoded cysteine to the conserved J-encoded phenylalanine. The earlier analysis of about 610 of the donors excluded any sequence lacking an unambiguous match to a single V gene segment. In an earlier analysis of 587 of the donors, V segments were called functional above 56.7% productive rearrangements and were called segregating when the between-donor standard deviation exceeded 5%. To diagnose cytomegalovirus status from the catalog of TCR beta chain sequences, a statistical classification framework was built. In a later analysis, TCR nucleotide sequences were compared against IMGT/GENE-DB human TR gene sequences so that V and J genes could be assigned. In a later analysis, CDR3 sequences and most-parsimonious VDJ recombination scenarios were assigned using the TCRdist pipeline. In a later analysis, each TCR beta chain was defined by its CDR3 amino acid sequence together with its V-gene family, and reads without a unique V-gene family were excluded. As a way to deal with suspected cross-contamination and a sequencing artifact, a later analysis dropped approximately 590 nucleotide sequences that were highly shared and had low generation probability. In a later analysis, a clonal expansion index was calculated for each public chain from normalized within-repertoire ranks of inferred template counts. In a later analysis, generation probabilities were computed with a VDJ recombination model fitted to out-of-frame rearrangements, and the resulting probabilities were checked against IGoR. A later analysis scored TCR-TCR, TCR-HLA and TCR-CMV co-occurrence with hypergeometric tests, applying a repertoire-size bias correction to TCR pairs. A later analysis estimated false discovery rates by permuting HLA or CMV assignments 20 times. In a later analysis, co-occurring TCRs were grouped using DBSCAN, and TCRdist sequence similarity was added for clustering within HLA-allele-positive subsets. Co-occurrence clustering excluded repertoires with fewer than 30,000 or more than 120,000 public chains, plus five with anomalous nucleotide sharing. The clones in this table, taken by TCRdb from immuneACCESS, are in-frame only. Not every clone is retained; where verified, under half of the shortfall comes from an unresolved V gene, and the cause of the rest is unknown. The V and J calls and clone size come from that table; D and trimming were worked out from the DNA. The sample records some 150,000 clones, 60% to 80% of which are singletons. The ten largest clones represent more than 2.5% of the sample.

The research as a whole found: The classifier was reported to diagnose cytomegalovirus status with high specificity and sensitivity in both the original cohort and the validation cohort. Compared with the 666-donor mean, donors in an Asian-associated ancestry cluster had fewer N-insertions in productive TCRs, according to a later genetic analysis. According to a later analysis, most CMV-associated TCR beta chains appeared to be HLA-restricted, and the HLA associations seemed to be driven largely by CMV exposure. Presence/absence analyses assumed roughly uniform sequencing depth across donors, an assumption that may not hold. Immune exposure information for the cohort was limited to CMV serostatus. In a later analysis, TCR association rates were found to vary across HLA loci, with the most associated TCRs seen for DRB1 alleles and the fewest for HLA-C alleles. Most TCR sequences were seen in very few donors, while some public TCRs were found in many individuals. In a later analysis, HLA-associated TCR beta chains showed more clonal expansion and lower generation probabilities than non-associated chains that were equally common. Assigning TCR associations to individual alleles was difficult when HLA alleles, especially DR and DQ, strongly co-occurred. Because the 87-base-pair reads could not distinguish some IMGT-functional V segments, including TRBV6-2 and TRBV6-3, those segments were excluded. A later analysis associated about 17,000 TCR beta sequences with specific HLA alleles at a false discovery rate of 0.05. In the study, approximately 160 TCR beta chains were listed as associated with cytomegalovirus. A later analysis reported that several top co-occurrence clusters appeared linked to parvovirus B19, influenza, CMV and Epstein-Barr virus. Linkage disequilibrium might explain the correlated functional status among segregating V segments, but an unknown experimental factor could not be excluded. A cluster of highly shared sequence variants was judged likely to be a technical artifact of the sequencing pipeline. Some 15 rarely observed V segments, including chromosome 9 orphons, were excluded from the earlier analysis of a few hundred of the donors because counts were too low. Because some donors lacked HLA typing at each locus, the association tests relied only on the typed subset. According to the authors, the approach could potentially be generalized to other disease states and immunological phenotypes. Broadly in line with IMGT annotations, most TCR beta V segments showed up in productive rearrangements about 87% or about 30% of the time in an earlier analysis of about 500 of the donors. The cohort was sequenced for TCR beta chains only, and without alpha or paired-chain data the features that could be detected were limited. An association between a missense DCLRE1C variant and V-gene and J-gene trimming of TCR beta chains was found in a later genetic analysis and replicated in an independent cohort. A further reported finding was that TCR beta sequences accurately predicted the HLA-A and HLA-B alleles for most subjects in the first cohort. A few of the identified cytomegalovirus-associated TCR beta chains were confirmed in vitro to be specific for cytomegalovirus antigens.

The cohort was made up of 500 to 800 healthy bone marrow donors. Cohort members were all nominally healthy when sampled, although unrecorded immune exposures were likely present. The donor was CMV seronegative and was included in the group of several hundred seronegative cohort members. A peripheral blood sample was collected from each donor, and TCR beta sequencing was performed on peripheral blood mononuclear cells. Genomic DNA extraction from the blood cell samples was performed with the Qiagen DNeasy Blood Extraction Kit. The CDR3 starts with the cysteine, ends with the phenylalanine, and has 14 residues. Only the CDR3 DNA stays, 42 bases, in frame from base 1. Relative to germline, V is missing 7 bases and J is missing 7 bases, with 12 bases of the junction outside any gene match. CDR1 and CDR2, per the germline V gene, are SGHTA and FQGNSA.

The receptor was isolated from a man aged 35-49 years in good health and CMV-seronegative. The chain joins TRBV7-2 to TRBJ1-1, and TRBD1 aligns with 7 junction nucleotides. Sequencing was done on a sample of PBMCs. For the CDR3, the sequence is CASTKGQTPDEAFF. The sequenced DNA is TGTGCCAGCACCAAGGGACAGACCCCCGATGAAGCTTTCTTT. With the portions outside the CDR3 filled from the reference TRBV7-2 and TRBJ1-1 genes, the complete variable region becomes GAGVSQSPSNKVTEKGKDVELRCDPISGHTALYWYRQSLGQGLEFLIYFQGNSAPDKSGLPSDRFSAERTGGSVSTLTIQRTQQEDSAVYLCASTKGQTPDEAFFGQGTRLTVV.